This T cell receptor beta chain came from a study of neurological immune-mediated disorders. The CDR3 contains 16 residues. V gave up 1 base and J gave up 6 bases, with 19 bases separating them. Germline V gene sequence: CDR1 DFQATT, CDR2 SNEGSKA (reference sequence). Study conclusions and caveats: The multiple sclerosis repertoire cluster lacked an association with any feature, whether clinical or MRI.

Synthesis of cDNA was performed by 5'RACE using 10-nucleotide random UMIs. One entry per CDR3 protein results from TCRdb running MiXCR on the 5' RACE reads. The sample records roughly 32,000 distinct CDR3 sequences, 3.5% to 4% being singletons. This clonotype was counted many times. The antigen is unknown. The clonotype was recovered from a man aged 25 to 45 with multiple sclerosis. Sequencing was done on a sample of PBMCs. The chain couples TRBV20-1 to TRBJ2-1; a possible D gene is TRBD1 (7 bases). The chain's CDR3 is CSARVGTGARGNEQFF. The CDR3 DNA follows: TGCAGTGCTAGAGTTGGTACAGGGGCGCGGGGCAATGAGCAGTTCTTC.